A selection of T cell receptor beta chains follows, all from one sample in a study of blood T cell repertoires in COVID-19. Here immunoSEQ multiplex PCR was the method, and the copy in TCRdb shows in-frame clones only, minus some. The sample shows about 200,000 clones, approximately 88% of them seen only once. Source material: PBMCs or T cells enriched from blood (not recorded which). These receptors were obtained from a woman aged 18-30 years who had recovered from COVID-19. CDR3s include the opening cysteine and the closing phenylalanine or tryptophan.

j_gene: TRBJ2-7
v_gene: TRBV14
len: 16
CDR3aa: CASSQVRSGSAYEQYF

j_gene: TRBJ2-2
v_gene: TRBV7-2
len: 15
CDR3aa: CASSQGQGGTGELFF

j_gene: TRBJ1-5
v_gene: TRBV12-5
len: 15
CDR3aa: CASGLLNRGDQPQHF

j_gene: TRBJ2-7
v_gene: TRBV14
len: 14
CDR3aa: CASSQDWGPYEQYF

j_gene: TRBJ2-2
v_gene: TRBV28
len: 16
CDR3aa: CASSLGGGPNTGELFF

j_gene: TRBJ1-2
v_gene: TRBV5-1
len: 17
CDR3aa: CASSGGTLTDLNYGYTF

j_gene: TRBJ2-2
v_gene: TRBV7-7
len: 17
CDR3aa: CASSLLSGQGNTGELFF

j_gene: TRBJ1-3
v_gene: TRBV25-1
len: 18
CDR3aa: CASSDSSWGQGFGNTIYF

j_gene: TRBJ1-1
v_gene: TRBV12-3/TRBV12-4
len: 13
CDR3aa: CASSLARNTEAFF

j_gene: TRBJ1-1
v_gene: TRBV10-1
len: 13
CDR3aa: CASSDRGNTEAFF

j_gene: TRBJ2-4
v_gene: TRBV5-1
len: 17
CDR3aa: CASSHLAPTGKGNIQYF

j_gene: TRBJ2-3
v_gene: TRBV2
len: 14
CDR3aa: CADTTGPSTDTQYF

j_gene: TRBJ1-2
v_gene: TRBV29-1
len: 12
CDR3aa: CSVSGGLDGYTF

j_gene: TRBJ1-1
v_gene: TRBV7-9
len: 14
CDR3aa: CASSLRSAGTEAFF

j_gene: TRBJ1-6
v_gene: TRBV25-1
len: 15
CDR3aa: CASSDRTDLNSPLHF

j_gene: TRBJ2-7
v_gene: TRBV12-5
len: 11
CDR3aa: CASGLGTGLYF

j_gene: TRBJ1-3
v_gene: TRBV3-1/TRBV3-2
len: 19
CDR3aa: CASSQDRTSDIFSGNTIYF

j_gene: TRBJ1-1
v_gene: TRBV5-6
len: 15
CDR3aa: CASDRIGATNTEAFF

j_gene: TRBJ2-7
v_gene: TRBV6-1
len: 17
CDR3aa: CASSAARLRDRGNEQYF

j_gene: TRBJ2-7
v_gene: TRBV6-5
len: 14
CDR3aa: CASNRDIDSYEQYF

j_gene: TRBJ1-5
v_gene: TRBV6-5
len: 14
CDR3aa: CASRRGQVNQPQHF

j_gene: TRBJ2-7
v_gene: TRBV7-2
len: 15
CDR3aa: CASSLAGGPTYEQYF

j_gene: TRBJ2-7
v_gene: TRBV4-1
len: 16
CDR3aa: CASSQDPARGSYEQYF

j_gene: TRBJ2-2
v_gene: TRBV5-1
len: 15
CDR3aa: CASSPLGQATGELFF

j_gene: TRBJ1-1
v_gene: TRBV9
len: 15
CDR3aa: CASSVAGIMNTEAFF

j_gene: TRBJ1-2
v_gene: TRBV6-5
len: 15
CDR3aa: CASSLSSGGGYGYTF

j_gene: TRBJ2-5
v_gene: TRBV10-3
len: 14
CDR3aa: CAISEASGVETQYF

j_gene: TRBJ1-5
v_gene: TRBV6-5
len: 16
CDR3aa: CASSYSSGAQNQPQHF

j_gene: TRBJ1-2
v_gene: TRBV7-3
len: 14
CDR3aa: CASSLSRQTYGYTF

j_gene: TRBJ1-1
v_gene: TRBV6-1
len: 17
CDR3aa: CASSDLRRGPGRSEAFF

j_gene: TRBJ1-1
v_gene: TRBV11-2
len: 15
CDR3aa: CASSRLTGIPIEAFF

j_gene: TRBJ1-1
v_gene: TRBV30
len: 16
CDR3aa: CAWSIIRTGPNSEAFF

j_gene: TRBJ1-1
v_gene: TRBV12-3/TRBV12-4
len: 12
CDR3aa: CASNGLNTEAFF

j_gene: TRBJ2-5
v_gene: TRBV2
len: 15
CDR3aa: CASSEGSGGEETQYF

j_gene: TRBJ2-1
v_gene: TRBV19
len: 17
CDR3aa: CASTISTLAGGPYEQFF

j_gene: TRBJ2-6
v_gene: TRBV5-1
len: 16
CDR3aa: CASSLGLSSGANVLTF